The clone carrying this TCR beta chain was detected many times. The antigen is undetermined. The entry originates in a study of early T cells in non-severe SARS-CoV-2 infection. Study information: Bulk RNA from unsorted whole blood was sequenced; chains were unpaired.

The library protocol tagged individual cDNA molecules with unique molecular identifiers. TCRdb recomputed calls from the 5' RACE reads with MiXCR, one row per CDR3 protein. The sample carries tens of thousands of distinct CDR3 sequences, 6% to 8.5% recorded once. There are 13 residues in the CDR3. Trimming took 5 bases from V and 5 from J, leaving 12 bases between them. From germline, CDR1 is MNHEY and CDR2 SMNVEV (reference sequence). Whole-study findings and limits: The VDJdb matching leaned toward anti-spike CD8 responses and overlooked private and CD4 specificities.

This receptor was obtained from an adult who was a healthcare worker with PCR-confirmed SARS-CoV-2 infection or an uninfected control (not recorded which). The genes are TRBV27 and TRBJ2-5, with no clear D. Source material: whole blood. CDR3 protein: CASSRVVTETQYF. The CDR3 coding sequence is TGTGCCAGCAGTCGCGTGGTCACGGAGACCCAGTACTTC.